This T cell receptor (beta chain) was recovered during a study of cytomegalovirus exposure and HLA in healthy donors. Study-wide points: After further analysis at a later stage, roughly 15,000 TCR beta sequences were associated with HLA alleles at 0.05 false discovery rate.

This clone was recorded only once. Its antigen is not known. This CDR3 spans 13 amino acids. Trimming stripped 3 bases from V and 5 bases from J, with 10 bases between. CDR1 and CDR2 (germline): LNHDA, SQIVND (reference sequence). The primer mix had 60 Vbeta and 13 Jbeta primers. Clones were sequenced by immunoSEQ multiplex PCR, and TCRdb holds only the in-frame ones, with some missing. The data contain around 200,000 clones, 82% of them singletons. V usage is TRBV19 and J usage is TRBJ2-5; TRBD1 is a possible D gene (6 bases). The sequence was obtained from a man aged 35-49 years in good health and CMV-seropositive. The specimen was PBMCs. CDR3: CASSIRGGETQYF. CDR3 in DNA: TGTGCCAGTAGTATCAGGGGCGGGGAGACCCAGTACTTC. The full variable domain, its missing parts supplied by reference TRBV19 and TRBJ2-5, is DGGITQSPKYLFRKEGQNVTLSCEQNLNHDAMYWYRQDPGQGLRLIYYSQIVNDFQKGDIAEGYSVSREKKESFPLTVTSAQKNPTAFYLCASSIRGGETQYFGPGTRLLVL.